The T cell receptor beta chain described here comes from a study of vaccination effects on CD4 cells after COVID-19. Sequencing was performed with immunoSEQ multiplex PCR; in TCRdb, only in-frame clones are kept and a portion is missing. This sample carries 25,000 to 35,000 clones, less than 85% of them seen once, and the ten largest clones take roughly a tenth. This CDR3 contains 17 residues. With V trimmed by 2 bases and J by 1 base, 9 bases remained unmatched. Germline V gives CDR1 SGHNT, CDR2 YYREEE (reference sequence). CD4+ T cells specific for antigen were expanded with viral peptide pools by the ViraFEST assay before sequencing. Culturing for 10 to 11 days preceded CD4+ T cell isolation. Each participant was given two doses of one vaccine (BNT162b2 or mRNA-1273). It was with about 10 IU/ml IL-2 and around 10 ug/ml peptides that under 2.5 million PBMC per well were cultured. As regards this clone: Its antigen remains unknown.

Regarding the study as a whole: Infection- and vaccine-induced clones contracted markedly late after vaccination. Early post-infection timepoints were missing from the study, which also had few convalescent patients.

Material: CD4+ T cells from PBMCs cultured with HCoV-NL63 spike peptides, obtained after COVID-19 vaccination. The receptor comes from a human donor who received a COVID-19 vaccine. V gene TRBV5-4 combines with J gene TRBJ1-1; 9 nucleotides agree with TRBD1. The CDR3 nucleotides are TGTGCCAGCAGCTTTGAGATGGGACAGGGCAAGAACACTGAAGCTTTCTTT. Translation: CASSFEMGQGKNTEAFF.